The 5 T cell receptor beta chains below come from one sample, sequenced in a study of T cell repertoires in cytomegalovirus infection. TCRdb reprocessed the reads with MiXCR, giving one entry per CDR3 protein. Here the sample spans 86,000 or so distinct CDR3 sequences, about 24% being singletons. These TCRs' antigens remain unknown. The source was CD8+ T cells from cultured PBMCs, collected from culture after CMV antigen stimulation. These receptors were collected from a human donor in good health (CMV status not recorded). Some clones in this sample may be carry-over from other donors' samples.

A note on this clonotype: This may come from a read error, since a much larger clone is one base off. The chain couples TRBV11-2 to TRBJ1-2; possible D gene TRBD1, 6 bases. Germline loops: CDR1 SGHAT, CDR2 FQNNGV. The CDR3 consists of 14 residues. The CDR3 DNA follows: TGTGCCAACAGCTTAGAAGAGGGGGTCTATGGCTACACCTTC. Translating gives CANSLEEGVYGYTF. Full variable domain (remainder filled in from reference TRBV11-2 and TRBJ1-2): EAGVAQSPRYKIIEKRQSVAFWCNPISGHATLYWYQQILGQGPKLLIQFQNNGVVDDSQLPKDRFSAERLKGVDSTLKIQPAKLEDSAVYLCANSLEEGVYGYTFGSGTRLTVV.

There are a few counts of this clonotype. The rearrangement uses TRBV10-3 and TRBJ1-6; TRBD1 might be the D (5 bases). This CDR3 is 18 amino acids long. The V gene's germline CDR1 is ENHRY and CDR2 SYGVKD. The V and J ends lost 6 bases and 0 bases respectively, with 18 bases between them. As DNA, the CDR3 is TGTGCCATCAGACCGGGACGTGATGCCGGCTCCTATAATTCACCCCTCCACTTT. As protein: CAIRPGRDAGSYNSPLHF.

This clonotype was detected ten times or more. The V and J genes are TRBV4-3 and TRBJ1-6; D is ambiguous. Germline assignment: CDR1 LGHNA and CDR2 YSLEER. There are 15 residues in the CDR3. The V and J ends lost 0 bases and 4 bases respectively, with 7 bases between them. The CDR3, as DNA: TGCGCCAGCAGCCAAGATTCCGGGTATAATTCACCCCTCCACTTT. Encoded protein: CASSQDSGYNSPLHF.

This clonotype was counted at least ten times. This rearrangement joins TRBV7-9 to TRBJ2-7; D remains unclear. With 2 bases removed from V and 7 bases from J, the gap between germline ends came to 12 bases. The CDR3 loop spans 13 amino acids. Germline assignment: CDR1 SEHNR and CDR2 FQNEAQ (reference sequence). CDR3 sequence: CASSLTLKAEQYF. The CDR3 DNA is TGTGCCAGCAGCTTAACTCTTAAGGCGGAGCAGTACTTC.

The chain employs TRBV3-1 and TRBJ2-5; no clear D gene. Germline V gene data show CDR1 as LGHDT and CDR2 as YNNKEL (reference sequence). V was cut by 0 bases and J by 2 bases, with 13 bases left in between. The CDR3 consists of 16 residues. CDR3 coding DNA: TGTGCCAGCAGCCAAGAAACTAACCACCCACAAGAGACCCAGTACTTC. As protein: CASSQETNHPQETQYF.